These T cell receptor beta chains were read from a single sample in a study of blood T cells in healthy people across ages. TCRdb analysed the 5' RACE reads with MiXCR anew, one entry per CDR3 protein. The table lists more than 650,000 distinct CDR3 sequences, around half of them singletons. The source material was blood. The receptors come from a man older than 75 in good health. CDR3s include the opening cysteine and the closing phenylalanine or tryptophan. A D gene is named only where the DNA matches it firmly. Only part of the rows carry a size: once, few, many, or a class if the clone is expanded.

j_call d_call clone_size v_call cdr3_aa cdr3_nt
TRBJ2-2 - - TRBV6-5 CATGPAPNAGELFF TGTGCCACCGGCCCAGCGCCGAACGCCGGGGAGCTGTTTTTT
TRBJ2-1 - many TRBV5-1 CASSLDLNEQFF TGTGCCAGCAGCTTGGACTTAAATGAGCAGTTCTTC
TRBJ2-3 - - TRBV29-1 CSVEILVGDTQYF TGCAGCGTTGAGATCCTGGTTGGCGATACGCAGTATTTT
TRBJ2-1 TRBD2 - TRBV5-1 CASSLYGRGKFF TGCGCCAGCAGCTTGTACGGGAGGGGGAAGTTCTTC
TRBJ2-6 TRBD1 - TRBV6-1 CASSEWVTGAGANVLTF TGTGCCAGCAGTGAATGGGTGACAGGGGCAGGGGCCAACGTCCTGACTTTC
TRBJ1-4 - - TRBV11-2 CASGPGGKGSEKLFF TGTGCCAGCGGCCCTGGGGGAAAGGGTAGTGAAAAACTGTTTTTT
TRBJ2-1 - once TRBV15 CATSREPGFGVEQFF TGTGCCACCAGCAGAGAACCAGGGTTTGGTGTTGAGCAGTTCTTC
TRBJ1-1 - - TRBV12-3/TRBV12-4 CASSLAGTLRTEAFF TGTGCCAGCAGTTTAGCGGGGACATTACGGACTGAAGCTTTCTTT
TRBJ2-2 - - TRBV2 CASSVDNSGELFF TGTGCCAGCAGCGTTGACAACTCCGGGGAGCTGTTTTTT
TRBJ2-1 TRBD2 few TRBV9 CASSVGSSGMNNEQFF TGTGCCAGCAGCGTAGGATCTAGCGGGATGAACAATGAGCAGTTCTTC
TRBJ2-2 TRBD2 - TRBV10-3 CAISETGTSGRKNTGELFF TGTGCCATCAGTGAGACCGGGACTAGCGGGAGAAAGAACACTGGGGAGCTGTTTTTT
TRBJ1-1 - - TRBV5-1 CASSLAIRQENTEAFF TGCGCCAGCAGCTTGGCAATCAGGCAGGAGAACACTGAAGCTTTCTTT
TRBJ2-2 - - TRBV7-6 CASRLGGQTGELFF TGTGCCAGCAGACTAGGGGGGCAGACCGGGGAGCTGTTTTTT
TRBJ2-2 TRBD1 - TRBV5-1 CASSSGTGGNTGELFF TGCGCCAGCAGCTCCGGGACAGGGGGGAACACCGGGGAGCTGTTTTTT
TRBJ2-1 TRBD2 - TRBV29-1 CSVEDAASGNPGPDEQFF TGCAGCGTTGAAGATGCCGCTAGCGGAAACCCAGGGCCGGATGAGCAGTTCTTC
TRBJ1-4 TRBD1 few TRBV29-1 CSVSKRGQDEKLFF TGCAGCGTTTCTAAGCGTGGACAGGATGAAAAACTGTTTTTT
TRBJ1-5 TRBD1 - TRBV2 CASSDNRGSNQPQHF TGTGCCAGCAGTGACAACAGGGGAAGCAATCAGCCCCAGCATTTT
TRBJ2-7 - once TRBV21-1 CASSNRHYLLYEQYF TGTGCCAGCAGCAACAGGCACTATCTTCTCTACGAGCAGTACTTC
TRBJ1-1 - - TRBV5-1 CASSLDTFATEAFF TGCGCCAGCAGCTTGGACACCTTTGCGACTGAAGCTTTCTTT
TRBJ2-3 - few TRBV7-9 CASSISGVPDTQYF TGTGCCAGCAGCATCTCAGGAGTCCCAGATACGCAGTATTTT
TRBJ2-7 TRBD1 - TRBV7-2 CASSQGQGITYEQYF TGTGCCAGCAGCCAAGGACAGGGTATTACCTACGAGCAGTACTTC
TRBJ2-3 - - TRBV24-1 CATSEFPSTTDTQYF TGTGCCACCAGTGAATTCCCGTCGACCACAGATACGCAGTATTTT
TRBJ2-5 - once TRBV10-3 CAISEDPSRETQYF TGTGCCATCAGTGAAGACCCCTCACGAGAGACCCAGTACTTC
TRBJ2-1 TRBD2 - TRBV3-1 CASRQSTSGRAYNEQFF TGTGCCAGCAGGCAGTCGACTAGCGGGAGGGCCTACAATGAGCAGTTCTTC